This TCR beta chain comes out of a study of T cell changes during pregnancy in multiple sclerosis. TCRdb's copy holds only in-frame clones and misses some; the assay was immunoSEQ multiplex PCR. Of about 69,000 clones listed, more than 85% are singletons. This clone appeared a single time. Germline CDR1 reads SGHNT; CDR2 reads YENEEA. Trimming took off 5 bases at V and 0 bases at J, with 14 bases between the two ends. The CDR3 runs 16 residues. The J gene is TRBJ2-1, the V gene TRBV11-3, with D maybe TRBD2 (6 bases). The clonotype comes from a female donor in good health, enrolled as a control in a pregnancy study. The sequences come from CD4+ T cells from peripheral blood mononuclear cells, collected in the third trimester of pregnancy. This chain's CDR3 is CASSRASVSSYNEQFF. The CDR3 DNA follows: TGTGCCAGCAGCCGAGCTAGCGTGAGCTCCTACAATGAGCAGTTCTTC.